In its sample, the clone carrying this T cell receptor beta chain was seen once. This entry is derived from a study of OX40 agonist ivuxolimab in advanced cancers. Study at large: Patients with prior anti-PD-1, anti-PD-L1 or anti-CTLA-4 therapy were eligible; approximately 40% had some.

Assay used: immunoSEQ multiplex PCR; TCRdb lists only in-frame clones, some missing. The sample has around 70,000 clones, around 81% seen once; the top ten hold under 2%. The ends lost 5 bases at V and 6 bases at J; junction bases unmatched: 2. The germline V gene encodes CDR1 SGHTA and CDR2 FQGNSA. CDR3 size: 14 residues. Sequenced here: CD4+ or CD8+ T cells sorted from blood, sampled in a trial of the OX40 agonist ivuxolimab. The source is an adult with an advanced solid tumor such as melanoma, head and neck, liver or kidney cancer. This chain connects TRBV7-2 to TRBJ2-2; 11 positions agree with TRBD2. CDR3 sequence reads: CASSPGLAAGELFF. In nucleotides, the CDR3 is TGTGCCAGCAGCCCGGGACTAGCGGCCGGGGAGCTGTTTTTT.